These T cell receptor beta chains were read from a single sample in a study of OX40 agonist ivuxolimab in advanced cancers. The method was immunoSEQ multiplex PCR; TCRdb's version includes in-frame clones alone and lacks a portion of them. The repertoire consists of approximately 100,000 clones, with approximately 90% occurring once and the leading ten covering approximately 0.8%. Sequences were derived from CD4+ or CD8+ T cells sorted from blood, sampled in a trial of the OX40 agonist ivuxolimab. These receptors were obtained from an adult with an advanced solid tumor such as melanoma, head and neck, liver or kidney cancer. CDR3s include the opening cysteine and the closing phenylalanine or tryptophan. A D gene is named only where the DNA matches it firmly. The size entry is marked missing in some rows and otherwise reads once, few, many or a size class.

TRBJ1-1,TRBV19,.,.,CASSAGTQGTEAFF,TGTGCCAGTAGCGCCGGGACCCAGGGGACTGAAGCTTTCTTT
TRBJ1-2,TRBV10-3,.,TRBD1,CAAAPGQAFMGVGYTF,TGTGCCGCGGCCCCGGGACAGGCATTCATGGGAGTCGGCTACACCTTC
TRBJ1-4,TRBV5-1,.,.,CASSLSSATNEKLFF,TGCGCCAGCAGCTTGAGCAGCGCAACTAATGAAAAACTGTTTTTT
TRBJ2-2,TRBV6-1,.,TRBD1,CASRRTGVTTGELFF,TGTGCCAGCAGGAGAACAGGGGTGACCACCGGGGAGCTGTTTTTT
TRBJ2-7,TRBV5-1,once,TRBD2,CASSPRSGRDEQYF,TGCGCCAGCAGCCCTCGGAGCGGGAGAGACGAGCAGTACTTC
TRBJ2-5,TRBV7-2,.,.,CASSYQETQYF,TGTGCCAGCAGCTACCAAGAGACCCAGTACTTC
TRBJ2-5,TRBV25-1,.,TRBD2,CASSDSSGVETQYF,TGTGCCAGCAGTGACTCCAGCGGGGTAGAGACCCAGTACTTC
TRBJ2-3,TRBV5-6,.,.,CASSQPGGPTDTQYF,TGTGCCAGCAGCCAGCCGGGGGGCCCCACAGATACGCAGTATTTT
TRBJ1-6,TRBV19,once,.,CASNPQGGQPPLHF,TGTGCCAGTAACCCTCAAGGGGGGCAGCCACCCCTCCACTTT
TRBJ2-3,TRBV9,.,TRBD2,CASPQASGGWDTQYF,TGTGCCAGCCCCCAGGCTAGCGGGGGGTGGGATACGCAGTATTTT
TRBJ1-2,TRBV19,.,.,CASGGLNYGYTF,TGTGCCAGTGGGGGACTTAACTATGGCTACACCTTC
TRBJ1-6,TRBV4-2,.,TRBD1,CASSQEGTGDGSPLHF,TGTGCCAGCAGCCAAGAAGGGACAGGGGATGGATCACCCCTCCACTTT
TRBJ1-1,TRBV7-6,.,.,CASSPVEGRLNTEAFF,TGTGCCAGCAGCCCCGTCGAAGGACGGTTGAACACTGAAGCTTTCTTT
TRBJ2-7,TRBV11-2,.,.,CASRRENQGSYEQYF,TGTGCCAGCAGACGAGAAAATCAGGGGTCCTACGAGCAGTACTTC
TRBJ2-3,TRBV19,.,TRBD2,CASSGSSGGVTDTQYF,TGTGCCAGTAGTGGTTCTAGCGGGGGGGTGACAGATACGCAGTATTTT
TRBJ2-5,TRBV7-6,.,TRBD2,CASSRDRREQETQYF,TGTGCCAGCAGCCGGGACCGGCGGGAGCAAGAGACCCAGTACTTC
TRBJ2-5,TRBV7-3,.,TRBD2,CASSNSGGNQETQYF,TGTGCCAGCAGCAATAGCGGGGGGAACCAAGAGACCCAGTACTTC
TRBJ2-5,TRBV9,.,TRBD1,CASSVWTGEETQYF,TGTGCCAGCAGCGTTTGGACAGGGGAAGAGACCCAGTACTTC
TRBJ1-4,TRBV11-2,.,.,CASSLFPDSNEKLFF,TGTGCCAGCAGCTTATTCCCGGACAGTAATGAAAAACTGTTTTTT
TRBJ2-6,TRBV7-2,.,.,CASSKDNLGANVLTF,TGTGCCAGCAGCAAAGACAATCTTGGGGCCAACGTCCTGACTTTC
TRBJ1-3,TRBV5-1,.,.,CASSLAGTTSGNTIYF,TGCGCCAGCAGCTTGGCGGGGACCACCTCTGGAAACACCATATATTTT
TRBJ2-5,TRBV7-2,.,TRBD1,CASSLQGGEETQYF,TGTGCCAGCAGCCTACAGGGGGGAGAAGAGACCCAGTACTTC
TRBJ2-7,TRBV19,.,TRBD1,CASTPRLGGSASYEQYF,TGTGCCAGTACCCCACGGTTAGGGGGCAGCGCCTCCTACGAGCAGTACTTC
TRBJ2-1,TRBV18,.,.,CASSLDRVDEQFF,TGTGCCAGCTCTCTCGACCGTGTAGATGAGCAGTTCTTC
TRBJ2-2,TRBV6-6,.,.,CASSYEVNTGELFF,TGTGCCAGCAGTTACGAGGTGAACACCGGGGAGCTGTTTTTT
TRBJ1-4,TRBV7-2,.,.,CASSPNRLQNEKLFF,TGTGCCAGCAGCCCAAACAGGTTACAAAATGAAAAACTGTTTTTT
TRBJ2-7,TRBV20-1,.,.,CSARADEQYF,TGCAGTGCTAGAGCGGACGAGCAGTACTTC
TRBJ2-2,TRBV2,.,.,CASMVGGAGELFF,TGTGCCAGCATGGTAGGGGGGGCCGGGGAGCTGTTTTTT
TRBJ2-3,TRBV7-9,.,TRBD2,CASSSRGGDTDTQYF,TGTGCCAGCAGCTCACGGGGGGGCGACACAGATACGCAGTATTTT
TRBJ2-4,TRBV7-8,once,.,CASTPGAGRGNIQYF,TGTGCCAGCACCCCCGGAGCCGGTAGAGGAAACATTCAGTACTTC
TRBJ2-3,TRBV5-1,.,TRBD2,CASSKRLAGGPAQYF,TGCGCCAGCAGTAAACGACTAGCGGGGGGACCAGCGCAGTATTTT
TRBJ1-1,TRBV30,.,TRBD1,CASAGGGRTEAFF,TGTGCCTCCGCCGGAGGGGGCCGGACTGAAGCTTTCTTT
TRBJ2-5,TRBV28,once,TRBD2,CASSSMTSGGARRQETQYF,TGTGCCAGCAGCTCTATGACTAGCGGGGGGGCCCGGAGGCAAGAGACCCAGTACTTC
TRBJ1-3,TRBV5-1,.,.,CASSLAPGTGGSGNTIYF,TGCGCCAGCAGCTTGGCCCCGGGGACGGGGGGCTCTGGAAACACCATATATTTT
TRBJ1-1,TRBV7-9,.,.,CASNSGGTANTEAFF,TGTGCCAGCAACTCCGGGGGAACCGCGAACACTGAAGCTTTCTTT
TRBJ2-7,TRBV7-9,.,TRBD2,CASTQAGGTYEQYF,TGTGCCAGCACCCAAGCGGGGGGCACCTACGAGCAGTACTTC
TRBJ1-6,TRBV5-4,.,.,CASSLPGTEGALHF,TGTGCCAGCAGCTTGCCGGGGACTGAGGGAGCCCTCCACTTT
TRBJ1-2,TRBV28,few,.,CASWDAAMGYTF,TGTGCCAGTTGGGACGCCGCTATGGGCTACACCTTC
TRBJ1-1,TRBV7-9,.,.,CATSAGTEAFF,TGTGCCACCTCCGCGGGCACTGAAGCTTTCTTT
TRBJ2-3,TRBV7-3,.,.,CASSLRPQDTQYF,TGTGCCAGCAGCTTACGACCACAAGATACGCAGTATTTT
TRBJ2-5,TRBV7-2,.,.,CASREGGSEKTQYF,TGTGCCAGCAGGGAAGGGGGGTCGGAAAAGACCCAGTACTTC
TRBJ1-3,TRBV5-6,.,.,CASSLPDGRNSGNTIYF,TGTGCCAGCAGCTTACCGGACGGTCGTAACTCTGGAAACACCATATATTTT
TRBJ1-3,TRBV27,.,TRBD1,CASRLTGVGNTIYF,TGTGCCAGCAGGCTTACAGGGGTCGGAAACACCATATATTTT
TRBJ2-3,TRBV7-3,.,.,CASSSSSTDTQYF,TGTGCCAGCAGCTCCTCTAGCACAGATACGCAGTATTTT
TRBJ2-1,TRBV7-2,.,TRBD2,CASRLGTSLYNEQFF,TGTGCCAGCAGACTCGGGACTAGCCTCTACAATGAGCAGTTCTTC
TRBJ1-1,TRBV7-2,.,TRBD1,CASSPRQGPSTEAFF,TGTGCCAGCAGCCCTCGACAGGGCCCCTCCACTGAAGCTTTCTTT
TRBJ2-3,TRBV27,.,TRBD2,CASSPSGGSATQYF,TGTGCCAGCAGTCCAAGCGGGGGGTCCGCGACGCAGTATTTT
TRBJ1-2,TRBV28,once,.,CASSFGVGYTF,TGTGCCAGCAGTTTTGGGGTCGGCTACACCTTC
TRBJ1-5,TRBV6-1,.,.,CASSLGGGRPQHF,TGTGCCAGCAGCCTCGGAGGGGGGAGACCCCAGCATTTT
TRBJ1-6,TRBV4-3,.,.,CASSQDQGGYNSPLHF,TGCGCCAGCAGCCAAGATCAGGGCGGATATAATTCACCCCTCCACTTT
TRBJ1-2,TRBV25-1,.,.,CASSDSGYYGYTF,TGTGCCAGCAGTGATTCGGGGTACTATGGCTACACCTTC
TRBJ1-5,TRBV7-9,.,.,CASSSIAVNQPQHF,TGTGCCAGCAGCTCAATTGCAGTAAATCAGCCCCAGCATTTT
TRBJ1-4,TRBV5-1,.,.,CASSFREYTNEKLFF,TGCGCCAGCAGCTTTAGGGAATATACTAATGAAAAACTGTTTTTT
TRBJ1-4,TRBV2,.,.,CASIQGLGEKLFF,TGTGCCAGCATCCAGGGCTTAGGGGAAAAACTGTTTTTT
TRBJ2-3,TRBV5-1,once,.,CASSRSRGSGDTQYF,TGCGCCAGCAGCCGGTCTAGGGGCTCGGGAGATACGCAGTATTTT